The present T cell receptor beta chain was sequenced within a study of blood T cell repertoires in COVID-19. About the research overall: Donors in the United States, Italy and Spain gave samples during acute or convalescent COVID-19.

This table comes from immunoSEQ multiplex PCR, and its TCRdb copy is limited to in-frame clones, with some not included. The sample includes around 100,000 clones, about 80% of them seen just once. This CDR3 region has 14 residues. Per germline, CDR1 MNHNY and CDR2 SVGAGI (reference sequence). Trimming pared 6 bases from V and 1 base from J, leaving 12 bases between. The chain combines TRBV6-6 with TRBJ1-1; maybe TRBD1 (6 bases). This TCR was recovered from a human donor in a cohort sampled during active COVID-19. The sample taken for sequencing was peripheral blood. This chain's CDR3 is CASSQDRKNTEAFF. CDR3 sequence (DNA): TGTGCCAGCAGCCAAGACAGGAAGAACACTGAAGCTTTCTTT.